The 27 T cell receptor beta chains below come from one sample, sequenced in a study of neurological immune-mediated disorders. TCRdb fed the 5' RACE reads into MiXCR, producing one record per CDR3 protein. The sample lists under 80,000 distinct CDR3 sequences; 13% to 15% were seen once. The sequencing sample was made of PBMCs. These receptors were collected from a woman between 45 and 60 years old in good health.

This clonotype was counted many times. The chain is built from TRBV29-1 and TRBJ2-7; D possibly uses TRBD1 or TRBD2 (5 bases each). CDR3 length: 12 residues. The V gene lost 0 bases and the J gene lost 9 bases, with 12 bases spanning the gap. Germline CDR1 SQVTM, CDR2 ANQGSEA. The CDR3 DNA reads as TGCAGCGTTGAAGATAGGGCTGGGGGGCAGTACTTC. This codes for CSVEDRAGGQYF.

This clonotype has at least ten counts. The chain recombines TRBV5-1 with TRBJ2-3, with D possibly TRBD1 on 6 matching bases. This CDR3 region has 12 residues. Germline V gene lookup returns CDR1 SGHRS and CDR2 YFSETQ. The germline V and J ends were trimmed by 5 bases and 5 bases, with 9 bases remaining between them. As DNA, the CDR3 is TGCGCCAGCAGGGAACAGGGAGATACGCAGTATTTT. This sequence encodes CASREQGDTQYF.

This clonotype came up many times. In nucleotides, the CDR3 is TGTGCCACCAGCAGAGTGGGGAGCCAAGAGACCCAGTACTTC. This encodes CATSRVGSQETQYF. The rearrangement uses TRBV15 and TRBJ2-5; TRBD2 might be the D (5 bases). CDR1 is LNHNV, CDR2 YYDKDF, per germline (reference sequence). Trimming left V 1 base short and J 1 base short, with 7 bases between. The CDR3 totals 14 residues.

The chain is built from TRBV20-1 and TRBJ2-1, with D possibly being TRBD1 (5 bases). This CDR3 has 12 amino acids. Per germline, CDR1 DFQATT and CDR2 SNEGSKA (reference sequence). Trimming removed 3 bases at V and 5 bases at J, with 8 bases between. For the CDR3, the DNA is TGCAGTGCTAGGACAGTACACAATGAGCAGTTCTTC. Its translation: CSARTVHNEQFF.

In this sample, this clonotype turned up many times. CDR3 protein: CSARDRQGPNTGELFF. The CDR3 nucleotides are TGCAGTGCTAGAGATCGACAGGGTCCGAACACCGGGGAGCTGTTTTTT. V is TRBV20-1 and J is TRBJ2-2, with 7 bases identical to TRBD1. J lost 0 bases, V lost 0 bases, and 4 bases had no gene match. Germline assignment: CDR1 DFQATT and CDR2 SNEGSKA (reference sequence). CDR3 length equals 16 residues.

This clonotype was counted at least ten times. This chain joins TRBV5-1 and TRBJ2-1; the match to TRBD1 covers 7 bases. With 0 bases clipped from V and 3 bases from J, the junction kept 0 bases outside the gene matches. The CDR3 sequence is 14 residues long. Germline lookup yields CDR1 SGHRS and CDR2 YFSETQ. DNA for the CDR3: TGCGCCAGCAGCTTGGGACAGGGCTACAATGAGCAGTTCTTC. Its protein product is CASSLGQGYNEQFF.

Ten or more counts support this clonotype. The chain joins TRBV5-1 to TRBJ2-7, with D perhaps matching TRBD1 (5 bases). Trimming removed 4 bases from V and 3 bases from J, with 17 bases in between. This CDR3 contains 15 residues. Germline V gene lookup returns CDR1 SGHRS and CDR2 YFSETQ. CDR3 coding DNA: TGCGCCAGCAGCGTGGCCGCAGGGTTCTACTACGAGCAGTACTTC. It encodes CASSVAAGFYYEQYF.

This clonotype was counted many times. This CDR3 reads CSAPRLAGGPNEQFF. CDR3 nucleotides: TGCAGTGCTCCACGACTAGCGGGGGGGCCTAATGAGCAGTTCTTC. The chain is built from TRBV20-1 and TRBJ2-1; 14 bases agree with TRBD2. The V and J ends lost 5 bases and 7 bases, in that order; junction bases with no gene match: 7. Germline CDR1 and CDR2: DFQATT and SNEGSKA (reference sequence). This CDR3 spans 15 amino acids.

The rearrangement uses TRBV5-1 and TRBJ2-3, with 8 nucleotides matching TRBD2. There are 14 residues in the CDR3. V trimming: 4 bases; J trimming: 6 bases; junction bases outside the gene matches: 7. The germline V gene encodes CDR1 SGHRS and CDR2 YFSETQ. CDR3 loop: CASSLAGLVDTQYF. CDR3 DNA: TGCGCCAGCAGCCTCGCGGGACTAGTCGATACGCAGTATTTT.

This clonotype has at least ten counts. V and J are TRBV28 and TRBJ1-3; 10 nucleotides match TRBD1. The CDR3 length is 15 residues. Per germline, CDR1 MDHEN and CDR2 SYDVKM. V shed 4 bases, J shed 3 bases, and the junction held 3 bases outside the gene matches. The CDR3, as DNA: TGTGCCAGCAGTTCCGGACAGGGGGTTGGAAACACCATATATTTT. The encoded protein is CASSSGQGVGNTIYF.

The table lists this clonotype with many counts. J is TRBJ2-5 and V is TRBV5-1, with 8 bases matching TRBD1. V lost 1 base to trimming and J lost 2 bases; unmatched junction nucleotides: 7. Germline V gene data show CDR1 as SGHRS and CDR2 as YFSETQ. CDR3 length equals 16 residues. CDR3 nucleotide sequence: TGCGCCAGCAGCTTGTTCACAGGGGGTGGACAAGAGACCCAGTACTTC. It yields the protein CASSLFTGGGQETQYF.

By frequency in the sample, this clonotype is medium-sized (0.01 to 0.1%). The CDR3 reads CASSLRDQPQHF. The CDR3 DNA is TGTGCCAGCAGTTTGCGAGATCAGCCCCAGCATTTT. J is TRBJ1-5 and V is TRBV12-3 or TRBV12-4, with D unresolved. CDR3 length: 12 residues. V was clipped by 3 bases and J by 5 bases, with 5 bases between them.

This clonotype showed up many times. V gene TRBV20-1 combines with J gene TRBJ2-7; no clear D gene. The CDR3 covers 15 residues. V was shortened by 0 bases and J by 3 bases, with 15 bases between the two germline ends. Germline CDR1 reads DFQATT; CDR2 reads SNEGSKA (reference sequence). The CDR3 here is CSARDLKVQFYEQYF. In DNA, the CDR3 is TGCAGTGCTAGAGATTTGAAGGTACAGTTCTACGAGCAGTACTTC.

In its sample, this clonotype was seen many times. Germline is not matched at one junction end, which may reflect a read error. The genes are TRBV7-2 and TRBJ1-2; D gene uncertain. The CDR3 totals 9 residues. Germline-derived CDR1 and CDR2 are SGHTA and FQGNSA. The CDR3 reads CASSLVGDF. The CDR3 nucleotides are TGTGCCAGCAGCTTAGTCGGGGACTTC.

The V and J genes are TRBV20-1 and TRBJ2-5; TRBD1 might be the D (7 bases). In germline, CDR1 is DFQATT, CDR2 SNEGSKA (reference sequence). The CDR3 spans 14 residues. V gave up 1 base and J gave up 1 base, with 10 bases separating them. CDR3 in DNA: TGCAGTGCTAGAGGGAGGGGGCTCCAAGAGACCCAGTACTTC. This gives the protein CSARGRGLQETQYF.

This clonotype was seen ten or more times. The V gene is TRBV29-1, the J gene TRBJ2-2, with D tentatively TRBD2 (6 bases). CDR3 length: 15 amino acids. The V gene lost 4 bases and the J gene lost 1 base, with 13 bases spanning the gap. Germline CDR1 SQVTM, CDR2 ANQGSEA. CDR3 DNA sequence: TGCAGCGTTGTCAAGGGTAGCGGGAACACCGGGGAGCTGTTTTTT. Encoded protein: CSVVKGSGNTGELFF.

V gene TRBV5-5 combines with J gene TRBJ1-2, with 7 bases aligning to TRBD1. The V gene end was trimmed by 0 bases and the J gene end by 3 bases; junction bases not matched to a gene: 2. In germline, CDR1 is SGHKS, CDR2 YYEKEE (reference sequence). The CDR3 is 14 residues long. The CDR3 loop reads CASSLAQGDYGYTF. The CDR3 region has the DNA TGTGCCAGCAGCTTGGCGCAGGGGGACTATGGCTACACCTTC.

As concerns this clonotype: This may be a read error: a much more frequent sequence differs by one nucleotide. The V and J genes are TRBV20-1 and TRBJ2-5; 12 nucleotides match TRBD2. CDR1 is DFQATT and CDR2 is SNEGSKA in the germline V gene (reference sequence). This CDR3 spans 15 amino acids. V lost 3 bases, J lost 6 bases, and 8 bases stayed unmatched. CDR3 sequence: CSASRLAGEWQTQYF. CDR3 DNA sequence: TGCAGTGCTAGTCGACTAGCGGGAGAATGGCAGACCCAGTACTTC.

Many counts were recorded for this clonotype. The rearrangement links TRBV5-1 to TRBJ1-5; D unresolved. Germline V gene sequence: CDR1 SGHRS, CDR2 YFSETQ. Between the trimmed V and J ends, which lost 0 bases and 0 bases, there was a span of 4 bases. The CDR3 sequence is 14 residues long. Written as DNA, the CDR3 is TGCGCCAGCAGCTTGGGGGGTAGCAATCAGCCCCAGCATTTT. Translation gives CASSLGGSNQPQHF.

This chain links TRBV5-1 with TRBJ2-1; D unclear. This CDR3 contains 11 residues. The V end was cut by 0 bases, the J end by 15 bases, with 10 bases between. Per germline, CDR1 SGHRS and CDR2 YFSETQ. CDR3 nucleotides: TGCGCCAGCAGCTTGGAAGGGAATCGGTTCTTC. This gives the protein CASSLEGNRFF.

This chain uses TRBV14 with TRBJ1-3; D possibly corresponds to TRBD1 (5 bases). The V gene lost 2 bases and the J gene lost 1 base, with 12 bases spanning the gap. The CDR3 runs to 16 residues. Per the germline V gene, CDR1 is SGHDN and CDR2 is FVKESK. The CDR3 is CASSQLPGWSGNTIYF. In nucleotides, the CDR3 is TGTGCCAGCAGCCAACTTCCAGGGTGGTCTGGAAACACCATATATTTT.

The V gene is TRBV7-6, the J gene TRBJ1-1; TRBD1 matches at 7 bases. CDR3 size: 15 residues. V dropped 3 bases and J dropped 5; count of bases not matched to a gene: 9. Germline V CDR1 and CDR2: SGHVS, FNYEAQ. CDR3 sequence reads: CASSLGDSPITEAFF. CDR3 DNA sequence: TGTGCCAGCAGCTTGGGGGACAGCCCGATAACTGAAGCTTTCTTT.

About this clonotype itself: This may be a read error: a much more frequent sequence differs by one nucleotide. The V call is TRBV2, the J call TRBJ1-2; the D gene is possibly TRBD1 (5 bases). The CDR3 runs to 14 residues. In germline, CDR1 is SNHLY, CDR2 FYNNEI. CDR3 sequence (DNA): TGTGCCAGCAGCCCGGGGGGAGCTAACCATGGCTACACCTTC. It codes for CASSPGGANHGYTF.

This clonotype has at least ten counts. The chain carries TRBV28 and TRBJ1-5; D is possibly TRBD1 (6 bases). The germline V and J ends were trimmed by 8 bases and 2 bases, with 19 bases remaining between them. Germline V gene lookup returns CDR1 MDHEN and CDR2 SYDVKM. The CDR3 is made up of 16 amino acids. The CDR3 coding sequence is TGTGCCAGCGGGGGCCGTCAGCTGAGGGGCAATCAGCCCCAGCATTTT. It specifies CASGGRQLRGNQPQHF.

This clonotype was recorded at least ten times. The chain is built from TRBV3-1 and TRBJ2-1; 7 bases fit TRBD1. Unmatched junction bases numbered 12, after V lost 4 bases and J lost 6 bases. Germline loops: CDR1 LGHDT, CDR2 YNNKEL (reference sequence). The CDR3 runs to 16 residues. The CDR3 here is CASSPYDREWGNEQFF. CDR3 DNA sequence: TGTGCCAGCAGCCCTTACGACAGGGAATGGGGCAATGAGCAGTTCTTC.

CDR3 in amino acids: CSVPGWDTEAFF. CDR3 DNA: TGCAGCGTCCCAGGGTGGGATACTGAAGCTTTCTTT. The rearrangement links TRBV29-1 to TRBJ1-1; D possibly corresponds to TRBD1 (5 bases). The germline V and J ends were trimmed by 6 bases and 5 bases, with 13 bases remaining between them. The CDR3 has 12 amino acids. Germline CDR1 SQVTM, CDR2 ANQGSEA.

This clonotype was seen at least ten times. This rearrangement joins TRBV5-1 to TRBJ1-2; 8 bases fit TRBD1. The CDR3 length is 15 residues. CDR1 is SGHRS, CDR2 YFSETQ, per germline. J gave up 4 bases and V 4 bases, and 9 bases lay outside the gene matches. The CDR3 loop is CASSEQGGWSYGYTF. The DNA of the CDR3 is TGCGCCAGCAGCGAACAGGGGGGCTGGAGCTATGGCTACACCTTC.